The T cell receptor beta chain under discussion was sequenced for a study of cytomegalovirus exposure and HLA in healthy donors. This clone has a single count. The antigen is undetermined. The donors were members of the validation cohort, which comprised around 110 subjects and was separate from the first cohort of roughly 700 subjects. Using immunoSEQ multiplex PCR, the repertoire was profiled, and TCRdb retains in-frame clones only, with some absent. The top ten clones hold 0.89% of a sample with about 170,000 clones, approximately 96% of them seen once. Germline CDR1 SEHNR, CDR2 FQNEAQ (reference sequence). This CDR3 is 16 amino acids long. The ends were cut back, 3 bases at V and 7 bases at J, with 22 bases in the middle. Study outcomes and limitations: TCR clusters originating in the first cohort tended to co-occur in the 120 validation repertoires, according to a later analysis.

This chain links TRBV7-9 with TRBJ2-7, with D maybe TRBD2 (5 bases). This receptor was identified in a woman between 18 and 30 years old in good health and CMV-seronegative. Sequencing was performed on PBMCs. The DNA for the CDR3 is TGTGCCAGCAGCTTTTTCCCCAAGGATGGAGGAAAGGAGCAGTACTTC. Its translation is CASSFFPKDGGKEQYF. The full variable domain, in which reference TRBV7-9 and TRBJ2-7 provide the parts outside the CDR3, is DTGVSQNPRHKITKRGQNVTFRCDPISEHNRLYWYRQTLGQGPEFLTYFQNEAQLEKSRLLSDRFSAERPKGSFSTLEIQRTEQGDSAMYLCASSFFPKDGGKEQYFGPGTRLTVT.